The 26 T cell receptor beta chains given below trace back to one sample, sequenced in a study of blood T cell repertoires in COVID-19 (TCRdb year 2020). Library creation used the immunoSEQ multiplex PCR assay. Held by TCRdb, this immuneACCESS table contains in-frame sequences only and omits some clones. Under half of the omission traces to an unresolved V gene where checked; the cause of the rest is unknown. The sample table records some 220,000 clones; roughly 80% of these occur just once. The ten largest clones represent 5.1% of the sample. Sequencing was carried out using peripheral blood. These TCRs come from a woman aged 55-70 years who had recovered from COVID-19.

The table lists this clone with a count of one. This CDR3 reads CASSAGHNYASGNTIYF. CDR3 DNA: TGTGCCAGCAGTGCGGGACATAACTACGCCTCTGGAAACACCATATATTTT. This rearrangement joins TRBV2 to TRBJ1-3; tentative D call: TRBD1 (6 bases). The CDR3 is 17 residues long. Per the germline V gene, CDR1 is SNHLY and CDR2 is FYNNEI. Trimming cost V 4 bases and J 0 bases, with 16 bases left between them.

This chain connects TRBV7-9 to TRBJ2-7; 8 bases are a match to TRBD1. CDR1 is SEHNR, CDR2 FQNEAQ, per germline (reference sequence). Losses at the gene ends were 8 bases for V and 3 bases for J; bases not matched to a gene: 18. This CDR3 contains 17 residues. CDR3 DNA sequence: TGTGCCAGCCCGGTGTATGTCCGGGACAGGAGTTACTACGAGCAGTACTTC. Amino acids: CASPVYVRDRSYYEQYF.

The V and J genes are TRBV3-1 (or the pseudogene TRBV3-2) and TRBJ1-2; no reliable D call. CDR3 length equals 13 residues. Per the germline V gene, CDR1 is LGHDT and CDR2 is YNNKEL (reference sequence). Deletions cut 3 bases from V and 8 bases from J, with 13 bases between. The CDR3 sequence: CASSQRGLGGYTF. The CDR3, as DNA: TGTGCCAGCAGCCAGCGCGGGTTGGGCGGCTACACCTTC.

The chain uses TRBV12-3 or TRBV12-4 and TRBJ2-2; no clear D gene. There are 12 residues in the CDR3. Trimming took 4 bases from V and 6 from J, leaving 6 bases between them. Here the CDR3 DNA reads TGTGCCAGCAGTTCCCCCGCCGGGGAGCTGTTTTTT. Amino acid sequence: CASSSPAGELFF.

The chain is built from TRBV2 and TRBJ2-3; 13 bases line up with TRBD2. The germline CDR1 and CDR2 sequences are SNHLY and FYNNEI. The CDR3 runs to 17 residues. V lost 6 bases to trimming and J lost 6 bases; unmatched junction nucleotides: 12. The CDR3 spells CASRQGLAGVLGDTQYF. CDR3 in DNA: TGTGCCAGCAGGCAAGGACTAGCGGGGGTTTTGGGGGATACGCAGTATTTT.

The chain carries TRBV7-9 and TRBJ1-1; possible D gene TRBD1, 5 bases. Trimming cost V 4 bases and J 1 base, with 13 bases left between them. There are 15 residues in the CDR3. Germline V gives CDR1 SEHNR, CDR2 FQNEAQ (reference sequence). CDR3 region: CASSSTNRGNTEAFF. As DNA, the CDR3 is TGTGCCAGCAGCTCCACAAATAGGGGGAACACTGAAGCTTTCTTT.

The CDR3, as DNA: TGTGCCAGTAGTATAGACCCCCTTTTGACAGTGAACACTGAAGCTTTCTTT. Translating gives CASSIDPLLTVNTEAFF. The chain joins TRBV19 to TRBJ1-1, with TRBD1 as a possible D gene (5 bases). The CDR3 is 17 amino acids. CDR1 and CDR2 from the germline V gene are LNHDA and SQIVND (reference sequence). Trimming removed 0 bases from V and 0 bases from J, with 14 bases in between.

To note about this clone: One end of the junction fails to match germline, which may point to a read error. The chain combines TRBV6-5 with TRBJ2-2, with a weak D call TRBD2 (5 bases). Germline CDR1 reads MNHEY; CDR2 reads SVGAGI. The CDR3 length is 12 residues. The CDR3 sequence is CASSSMPRGAVF. CDR3 bases: TGTGCCAGCAGTTCCATGCCCCGGGGAGCTGTTTTT.

The chain has TRBV2 and TRBJ2-7, with D uncertain. This CDR3 is 13 amino acids long. Germline loops: CDR1 SNHLY, CDR2 FYNNEI. V shed 1 base and J shed 6 bases, with 10 bases lying between them. The CDR3 DNA is TGTGCCAGCAGTGAAGTGGTTAGTGGCGAGCAGTACTTC. Translated, it gives CASSEVVSGEQYF. Based on the CDR3 plus reference TRBV2 and TRBJ2-7, the full variable domain is EPEVTQTPSHQVTQMGQEVILRCVPISNHLYFYWYRQILGQKVEFLVSFYNNEISEKSEIFDDQFSVERPDGSNFTLKIRSTKLEDSAMYFCASSEVVSGEQYFGPGTRLTVT.

The chain combines TRBV5-4 with TRBJ2-3; 7 positions agree with TRBD2. Germline CDR1 and CDR2: SGHNT and YYREEE (reference sequence). V dropped 0 bases and J dropped 1; count of bases not matched to a gene: 2. This CDR3 is built from 15 residues. The CDR3 DNA reads as TGTGCCAGCAGCTTGGGACTAGCTGGCACAGATACGCAGTATTTT. It is translated as CASSLGLAGTDTQYF.

The sample holds one count of this clone. CDR3 in DNA: TGTGCCAGCAGTTTCCAGGGGGCGAGTGGAAACACCATATATTTT. Translation gives CASSFQGASGNTIYF. The chain links TRBV6-6 to TRBJ1-3, with 8 bases fitting TRBD1. Trimming took 4 bases from V and 3 from J; bases not matched to a gene: 5. The V gene's germline CDR1 is MNHNY and CDR2 SVGAGI (reference sequence). This CDR3 region has 15 residues.

This clone was counted a few times. The V and J genes are TRBV5-1 and TRBJ1-3; D remains ambiguous. The CDR3 totals 13 residues. The germline gives CDR1 SGHRS, CDR2 YFSETQ. Between the trimmed V and J ends, which lost 1 base and 1 base, there was a span of 3 bases. DNA for the CDR3: TGCGCCAGCAGCTTGCAGTCTGGAAACACCATATATTTT. This encodes CASSLQSGNTIYF.

The V gene is TRBV5-4, the J gene TRBJ2-2, with 9 bases lining up with TRBD2. Germline V gene sequence: CDR1 SGHNT, CDR2 YYREEE (reference sequence). Trimming took 3 bases from V and 5 from J; bases not matched to a gene: 11. CDR3 length equals 17 residues. CDR3 sequence reads: CASSWRGGFARTGELFF. The CDR3 DNA follows: TGTGCCAGCAGCTGGCGGGGGGGGTTTGCTAGGACCGGGGAGCTGTTTTTT.

The chain couples TRBV6-6 to TRBJ1-2, with D tentatively TRBD1 (5 bases). Germline V gene lookup returns CDR1 MNHNY and CDR2 SVGAGI (reference sequence). The CDR3 loop spans 16 amino acids. V was shortened by 2 bases and J by 8 bases, with 21 bases between the two germline ends. CDR3 loop: CASSYRDGAGTWGYTF. The CDR3 bases are TGTGCCAGCAGTTACAGGGATGGGGCAGGGACTTGGGGCTACACCTTC.

This CDR3 reads CASSEAYLLPGGISPLHF. The CDR3, as DNA: TGTGCCAGCAGTGAGGCGTACCTGCTCCCCGGCGGTATTTCACCCCTCCACTTT. The rearrangement uses TRBV2 and TRBJ1-6; D gene unclear. Germline CDR1 SNHLY, CDR2 FYNNEI. This CDR3 has 18 amino acids. Trimming shortened V by 3 bases and J by 9 bases, and 24 bases separated the two germline ends. The entire variable domain, with the rest obtained from reference TRBV2 and TRBJ1-6, is as follows: EPEVTQTPSHQVTQMGQEVILRCVPISNHLYFYWYRQILGQKVEFLVSFYNNEISEKSEIFDDQFSVERPDGSNFTLKIRSTKLEDSAMYFCASSEAYLLPGGISPLHFGNGTRLTVT.

This chain connects TRBV20-1 to TRBJ2-5, with 9 bases aligning to TRBD2. The J segment lost 5 bases and the V segment lost 3 bases, leaving 7 bases of the junction unmatched. Germline CDR1 reads DFQATT; CDR2 reads SNEGSKA (reference sequence). The CDR3 is made up of 14 amino acids. As DNA, the CDR3 is TGCAGTGCTAGTACCGCGGGGGGGCGGGAGACCCAGTACTTC. It specifies CSASTAGGRETQYF.

This clone has a single count. The chain combines TRBV5-6 with TRBJ2-5, with D maybe TRBD2 (5 bases). Germline V gives CDR1 SGHDT, CDR2 YYEEEE. Trimming took off 3 bases at V and 5 bases at J, with 14 bases between the two ends. The CDR3 is made up of 14 amino acids. The CDR3 is CASSSDFPRETQYF. CDR3 bases: TGTGCCAGCAGCTCGGACTTCCCCCGGGAGACCCAGTACTTC.

The gene calls are TRBV5-1 and TRBJ2-2; the D gene is possibly TRBD1 (5 bases). Trimming stripped 6 bases from V and 0 bases from J, with 12 bases between. CDR1 SGHRS and CDR2 YFSETQ come from the germline V gene. The CDR3 has 15 amino acids. The CDR3 loop reads CASTAWGPNTGELFF. The CDR3 DNA sequence: TGCGCCAGCACTGCGTGGGGCCCGAACACCGGGGAGCTGTTTTTT.

The CDR3 nucleotides read TGTGCCATCACGGCTAGCGGGAGGGAGGGGACCCAGTACTTC. Amino acids: CAITASGREGTQYF. The chain combines TRBV10-3 with TRBJ2-5; 12 positions agree with TRBD2. The V and J ends lost 7 bases and 7 bases, in that order; junction bases with no gene match: 7. Per the germline V gene, CDR1 is ENHRY and CDR2 is SYGVKD. The CDR3 length is 14 residues.

This clone was counted only a few times. This chain uses TRBV7-9 with TRBJ2-3, with D possibly matching TRBD2 (7 bases). With 1 base removed from V and 2 bases from J, the gap between germline ends came to 10 bases. The germline V gene has CDR1 SEHNR and CDR2 FQNEAQ (reference sequence). CDR3 length: 15 residues. CDR3 region: CASSLEGGFTDTQYF. CDR3 bases: TGTGCCAGCAGCTTAGAGGGGGGGTTCACAGATACGCAGTATTTT.

In this sample, this clone turned up a few times. This sequence joins TRBV9 and TRBJ1-5, with 7 bases matching TRBD1. Germline-derived CDR1 and CDR2 are SGDLS and YYNGEE. With V trimmed by 3 bases and J by 2 bases, 2 bases remained unmatched. CDR3 length: 14 residues. This chain's CDR3 is CASSATGGNQPQHF. The CDR3 DNA is TGTGCCAGCAGCGCTACAGGGGGCAATCAGCCCCAGCATTTT. The full variable domain, its missing parts supplied by reference TRBV9 and TRBJ1-5, is DSGVTQTPKHLITATGQRVTLRCSPRSGDLSVYWYQQSLDQGLQFLIQYYNGEERAKGNILERFSAQQFPDLHSELNLSSLELGDSALYFCASSATGGNQPQHFGDGTRLSIL.

This clone was seen a handful of times. The V call is TRBV11-2, the J call TRBJ1-3; the D is unclear. The V gene lost 2 bases and the J gene lost 1 base, with 9 bases spanning the gap. The length of the CDR3 is 15 residues. Germline-derived CDR1 and CDR2 are SGHAT and FQNNGV. The CDR3: CASSLTGGSGNTIYF. CDR3 DNA: TGTGCCAGCAGCTTAACGGGTGGTTCTGGAAACACCATATATTTT. Looking up the rest from reference TRBV11-2 and TRBJ1-3 gives the full variable domain: EAGVAQSPRYKIIEKRQSVAFWCNPISGHATLYWYQQILGQGPKLLIQFQNNGVVDDSQLPKDRFSAERLKGVDSTLKIQPAKLEDSAVYLCASSLTGGSGNTIYFGEGSWLTVV.

V is TRBV5-1 and J is TRBJ1-2, with a possible D match to TRBD1 (5 bases). This CDR3 spans 14 amino acids. V was clipped by 1 base and J by 1 base, with 8 bases between them. Germline CDR1 SGHRS, CDR2 YFSETQ. DNA of the CDR3: TGCGCCAGCAGCTTGACAGGTGTTAACTATGGCTACACCTTC. Encoded protein: CASSLTGVNYGYTF.

This clone was seen more than once but under ten times. This chain connects TRBV12-5 to TRBJ2-3; D unclear. The germline V gene has CDR1 LGHNT and CDR2 FRNRAP. The ends were cut back, 3 bases at V and 0 bases at J, with 7 bases in the middle. The CDR3 spans 14 residues. This chain's CDR3 is CASGFGGSTDTQYF. The DNA for the CDR3 is TGTGCTAGTGGTTTTGGTGGCAGCACAGATACGCAGTATTTT.

The chain has TRBV9 and TRBJ2-1; 11 nucleotides line up with TRBD2. The J segment lost 1 base and the V segment lost 0 bases, leaving 9 bases of the junction unmatched. CDR1 and CDR2 from the germline V gene are SGDLS and YYNGEE. The CDR3 consists of 19 residues. The CDR3: CASSVGVTSGVLSYNEQFF. The CDR3 DNA reads as TGTGCCAGCAGCGTAGGCGTGACTAGCGGGGTCCTTTCCTACAATGAGCAGTTCTTC.

The V call is TRBV4-2, the J call TRBJ1-4; 9 nucleotides agree with TRBD1. The CDR3 is made up of 17 amino acids. After removal of 4 bases from V and 0 bases from J, the junction contained 6 bases not matched to a gene. CDR1 LGHNA and CDR2 YNFKEQ come from the germline V gene. The CDR3 sequence: CASSPGQGISTNEKLFF. In DNA form, the CDR3 reads TGTGCCAGCAGCCCGGGACAGGGAATTTCAACTAATGAAAAACTGTTTTTT.